The clone carrying this T cell receptor beta chain has ten or more counts. As yet, its antigen is unknown. The ends were cut back, 4 bases at V and 3 bases at J, with 12 bases in the middle. CDR3 size: 14 residues. Via MiXCR, TCRdb re-called the reads, giving one row per CDR3 protein. Of nearly 650,000 distinct CDR3 sequences in the sample, roughly 26% are singletons; the top ten hold roughly 8%. The entry originates in a study of T cell repertoires in cytomegalovirus infection. General study points: Ex vivo responses were dominated by HLA-C-restricted CMV-specific TCR beta clonotypes.

The gene calls are TRBV12-3 or TRBV12-4 and TRBJ1-1, with D possibly being TRBD1 (5 bases). This TCR derives from a human donor in good health (CMV status not recorded). Some clones in this sample may be carry-over from other donors' samples. The sequenced sample consisted of CD8+ T cells from PBMCs. The CDR3 here is CASSSFGGYTEAFF. The CDR3 DNA reads as TGTGCCAGCAGTTCCTTTGGGGGGTACACTGAAGCTTTCTTT.